These T cell receptor beta chains were read from a single sample in a study of cytomegalovirus exposure and HLA in healthy donors. Some clones are missing from TCRdb's copy, which holds only in-frame ones; the method was immunoSEQ multiplex PCR. Among fewer than 400,000 clones listed, 70% to 90% were seen once. The sample consisted of PBMCs. The receptors were gathered from a man in his thirties or forties in good health and CMV-seronegative. The CDR3 runs from the conserved cysteine through the conserved F or W. A D gene is named only where the DNA matches it firmly.

j_gene | v_gene | d_gene | len | CDR3nt | CDR3aa
TRBJ2-3 | TRBV2 | TRBD2 | 13 | TGTGCCAGAGGAGCGGGAGAGGGGGATACGCAGTATTTT | CARGAGEGDTQYF
TRBJ2-2 | TRBV11-3 | NA | 14 | TGTGCCAGCAGCCCGGACAAGAACACCGGGGAGCTGTTTTTT | CASSPDKNTGELFF
TRBJ1-5 | TRBV4-2 | NA | 17 | TGTGCCAGCAGCCAAGAGGGAGTGGGGGGGAGCAATCAGCCCCAGCATTTT | CASSQEGVGGSNQPQHF
TRBJ2-1 | TRBV10-1 | TRBD2 | 16 | TGCGCCAGCAGTGCCCTTACTAGCGGGGGGTACAATGAGCAGTTCTTC | CASSALTSGGYNEQFF
TRBJ2-7 | TRBV5-4 | NA | 15 | TGTGCCAGCAGCTTGGCCTTTGGGCGTACCTACGAGCAGTACTTC | CASSLAFGRTYEQYF
TRBJ1-2 | TRBV27 | NA | 13 | TGTGCCAGCAGTTTATCGGAGCGGTCAGGCTACACCTTC | CASSLSERSGYTF
TRBJ2-1 | TRBV4-3 | NA | 13 | TGCGCCAGCAGCTATGGGGAGTGGAATGAGCAGTTCTTC | CASSYGEWNEQFF
TRBJ1-1 | TRBV6-5 | NA | 13 | TGTGCCAGCAGAAGACAGGTGAACACTGAAGCTTTCTTT | CASRRQVNTEAFF
TRBJ1-6 | TRBV14 | TRBD1 | 18 | TGTGCCAGCAGCCCCTTTCTCGACAGGGGGTACAATAATTCACCCCTCCACTTT | CASSPFLDRGYNNSPLHF
TRBJ1-5 | TRBV16 | TRBD1 | 15 | TGTGCCAGCAGCCTCCAAGGGGGCGCGAATCAGCCCCAGCATTTT | CASSLQGGANQPQHF